This T cell receptor beta chain was obtained from a study of monozygotic twins with inflammatory bowel disease. This CDR3 contains 15 residues. Germline V gene lookup returns CDR1 MGHRA and CDR2 YSYEKL. As concerns this clonotype: The target antigen is unknown.

Reanalyzing the 5' RACE reads, TCRdb keeps one entry per CDR3 protein, without DNA. The sample is made up of approximately 400,000 distinct CDR3 sequences, and the top ten hold 2% to 3% of it. The blood volume drawn from each donor was 2.5 to 3 ml. General study results and limits: IBD patients share fewer clonotypes with other people than healthy twins do, especially with disease activity. IBD patients had lower TCRbeta diversity (inverse Simpson) than healthy co-twins.

The source material was blood. The chain recombines TRBV4-1 with TRBJ1-4; as DNA is missing, the TRBD1 call by TCRdb cannot be tested. This receptor was identified in a human donor with ulcerative colitis or Crohn's disease, or a healthy co-twin of an affected twin (not recorded which). This CDR3 is CASSQEGGLGEKLFF.